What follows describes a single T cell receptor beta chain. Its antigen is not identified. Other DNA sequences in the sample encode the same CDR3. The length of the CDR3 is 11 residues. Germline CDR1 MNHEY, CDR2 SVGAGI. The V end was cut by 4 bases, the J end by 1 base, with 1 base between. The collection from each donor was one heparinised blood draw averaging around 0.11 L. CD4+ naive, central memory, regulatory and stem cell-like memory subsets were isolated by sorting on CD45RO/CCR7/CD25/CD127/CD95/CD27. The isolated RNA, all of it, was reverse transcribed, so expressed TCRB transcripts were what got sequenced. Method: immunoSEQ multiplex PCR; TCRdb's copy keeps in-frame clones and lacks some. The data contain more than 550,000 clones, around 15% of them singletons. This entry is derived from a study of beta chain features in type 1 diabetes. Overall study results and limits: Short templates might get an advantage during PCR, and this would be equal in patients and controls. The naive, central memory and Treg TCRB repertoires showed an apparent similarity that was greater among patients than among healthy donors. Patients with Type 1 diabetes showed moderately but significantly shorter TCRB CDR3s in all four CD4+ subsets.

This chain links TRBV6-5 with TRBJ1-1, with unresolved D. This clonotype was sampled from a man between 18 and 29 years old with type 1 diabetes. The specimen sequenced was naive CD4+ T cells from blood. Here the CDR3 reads CASSSNTEAFF. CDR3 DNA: TGTGCCAGCAGTTCGAACACTGAAGCTTTCTTT.